The entry below describes one T cell receptor (beta chain). Its antigen is currently unknown. A read error may account for a junction end that differs from germline. This specimen belongs to a study of tumor-infiltrating lymphocytes in primary liver carcinoma. Study as a whole: Samples yielded about 3.65 to 7.5 million productive TCRbeta reads, similar across tissue types.

Study results and caveats: Blood fell significantly below tumors in its top-250-clone fraction (p = 0.039).

Unsorted whole blood supplied the RNA, and germline DNA was extracted too. The CDR3 is 16 amino acids. Germline CDR1 LGHNA, CDR2 YNFKEQ. The authors made TCR beta cDNA from 450 to 600 ng total RNA with a constant-region primer. Researchers made the TCR beta libraries by running three nested multiplex PCR rounds with slightly modified ARM-PCR. The study ran its first two PCR rounds for roughly 11 cycles each, using TRBV1-TRBV30 forward primers and a C-beta reverse primer. MiXCR, applied by TCRdb to the multiplex PCR reads, yields one record per CDR3 protein. The data hold some 320,000 distinct CDR3 sequences, with more than 55% observed a single time.

Sequences were obtained from peripheral blood. The sequence derives from a man aged 40-50 years with primary liver carcinoma and hepatitis B virus infection. The J gene is TRBJ1-1, the V gene TRBV4-2; TRBD1 matches 8 bases. The chain's CDR3 is CASSQEGQAMKTEAFF. CDR3 bases: TGCGCCAGCAGCCAAGAGGGACAGGCTATGAAAACTGAAGCTTTCTTT.